This T cell receptor (beta chain) was profiled in a study of T-cell memory formation after mild COVID-19. One entry per CDR3 protein results from TCRdb running MiXCR on the 5' RACE reads. The sample lists about 400,000 distinct CDR3 sequences, less than 25% seen once, with 7% to 9.5% in the top ten. This clonotype was seen at least ten times. This CDR3 spans 13 amino acids. The V gene lost 5 bases and the J gene lost 15 bases, with 20 bases spanning the gap. Germline CDR1 MNHEY, CDR2 SMNVEV (reference sequence). The chain combines TRBV27 with TRBJ2-1; D may be TRBD1 (6 bases). Sequenced sample: PBMCs or a T cell subset sorted from them (not recorded which). The receptor comes from an adult woman who had mild COVID-19 (a few samples of this study predate the infection). Cell type and time point are not known. The CDR3 loop is CASSQSPQGLRFF. CDR3 DNA sequence: TGTGCCAGCAGTCAGTCACCGCAGGGGCTCCGGTTCTTC.